This is a list of T cell receptor beta chains from one sample in a study of T-cell memory formation after mild COVID-19. TCRdb redid the calling of the 5' RACE reads with MiXCR, one entry per CDR3 protein. The sample lists a few hundred thousand distinct CDR3 sequences, about a sixth occurring once. Specimen: PBMCs or a T cell subset sorted from them (not recorded which). The receptors come from a man aged 18 to 29 who had mild COVID-19 (a few samples of this study predate the infection). Cell type and time point are not known. Each CDR3 is given with its conserved first and last residue. Each record gives: clone size, D gene, J gene, V gene, CDR3 DNA, CDR3 protein. A D gene is named only where the DNA matches it firmly. Rows give clone size only sometimes, using once, few, many, or a class for an expanded clone.

size: .
D: TRBD1
J: TRBJ1-2
V: TRBV7-2
DNA: TGTGCCAGCAGCTCGCAGACAGGGAATCCCTATGGCTACACCTTC
CDR3: CASSSQTGNPYGYTF

size: .
D: .
J: TRBJ2-3
V: TRBV29-1
DNA: TGCAGCGCGGACTGGGGATCTGGCACAGATACGCAGTATTTT
CDR3: CSADWGSGTDTQYF

size: .
D: .
J: TRBJ1-1
V: TRBV12-3/TRBV12-4
DNA: TGTGCCAGCAGCTATGGACACAGGGCGAACACTGAAGCTTTCTTT
CDR3: CASSYGHRANTEAFF

size: .
D: TRBD1
J: TRBJ1-2
V: TRBV5-1
DNA: TGCGCCAGCAGCCCCCGACAGGGGTGGACGTATGGCTACACCTTC
CDR3: CASSPRQGWTYGYTF

size: .
D: .
J: TRBJ1-1
V: TRBV30
DNA: TGTGCCTGCGAACGTCAAATGAACACTGAAGCTTTCTTT
CDR3: CACERQMNTEAFF

size: few
D: TRBD1
J: TRBJ2-5
V: TRBV5-1
DNA: TGCGCCAGCACTTGGACAGGCAATCCGACCCAGTACTTC
CDR3: CASTWTGNPTQYF

size: .
D: .
J: TRBJ1-1
V: TRBV6-5
DNA: TGTGCCAGCACCCCAAACTTAGGGGGCACTGAAGCTTTCTTT
CDR3: CASTPNLGGTEAFF

size: many
D: .
J: TRBJ2-1
V: TRBV7-3
DNA: TGTGCCAGCAGGTCGGATGGGGGCAGGGCCTACAATGAGCAGTTCTTC
CDR3: CASRSDGGRAYNEQFF

size: few
D: .
J: TRBJ2-5
V: TRBV2
DNA: TGTGCCAGCCGGCAGGGGCAAGAGACCCAGTACTTC
CDR3: CASRQGQETQYF

size: many
D: .
J: TRBJ2-7
V: TRBV6-5
DNA: TGTGCCAGCAGTTACTCCCAGGTGGCCTACGAGCAGTACTTC
CDR3: CASSYSQVAYEQYF

size: .
D: .
J: TRBJ2-7
V: TRBV7-9
DNA: TGTGCCAGCAGCTTACGGGGCAACCCCTACGAGCAGTACTTC
CDR3: CASSLRGNPYEQYF

size: .
D: .
J: TRBJ2-2
V: TRBV27
DNA: TGTGCCAGCAGTTTAGCCCGGGCCCCCCGCGGCGGGGAGCTGTTTTTT
CDR3: CASSLARAPRGGELFF

size: .
D: TRBD1
J: TRBJ1-2
V: TRBV6-2/TRBV6-3
DNA: TGTGCCAGCAGTTACTCGATTCAGGGGGCAGATGGCTACACCTTC
CDR3: CASSYSIQGADGYTF

size: few
D: TRBD1
J: TRBJ2-7
V: TRBV10-3
DNA: TGTGCCAACCGGGGGGACAGGGTTATGGACGAGCAGTACTTC
CDR3: CANRGDRVMDEQYF

size: few
D: .
J: TRBJ1-3
V: TRBV5-1
DNA: TGCGCCAGCAGGAAGGACAGAGGAAACACCATATATTTT
CDR3: CASRKDRGNTIYF

size: few
D: TRBD2
J: TRBJ2-5
V: TRBV20-1
DNA: TGCAGTGCTAGAGATACCGGGACTAGCGGAGAGACCCAGTACTTC
CDR3: CSARDTGTSGETQYF

size: .
D: TRBD1
J: TRBJ1-5
V: TRBV5-6
DNA: TGTGCCAGCAGCTTCCGGGACAGGGGGGATCAGCCCCAGCATTTT
CDR3: CASSFRDRGDQPQHF